The source of this T cell receptor (beta chain) is a study of CD8 T cells in ankylosing spondylitis. General study points: Previous work reported some of these motif variants in the synovial fluid and blood of reactive arthritis. It appeared that ankylosing spondylitis blood was characterized by a TCR beta motif of seven or eight highly homologous variants.

On this clonotype: No antigen is known for it.

CDR3 length: 18 residues. The ends lost 1 base at V and 4 bases at J; junction bases unmatched: 13. Germline values: CDR1 SGHVS, CDR2 FNYEAQ. Construction of TCR beta libraries was performed using quantitative 5'-RACE with molecular barcodes. MiXCR, applied by TCRdb to the 5' RACE reads, yields one record per CDR3 protein. Here the sample spans 250,000 to 350,000 distinct CDR3 sequences, around 20% being singletons. The material sequenced was blood, either unsorted or a sorted T cell fraction (not recorded which). The TCR was taken from a female donor with ankylosing spondylitis or in good health (not recorded which). The chain recombines TRBV7-6 with TRBJ2-1; TRBD2 agrees at 7 bases. In nucleotides, the CDR3 is TGTGCCAGCAGCTTAGTCGTTCGAAGCGGGACCTTTTACAATGAGCAGTTCTTC. It codes for CASSLVVRSGTFYNEQFF.